These T cell receptor beta chains were read from a single sample in a study of CD8 T cells in ankylosing spondylitis. TCRdb itself ran the 5' RACE reads through MiXCR, one entry per CDR3 protein. Of 150,000 to 200,000 distinct CDR3 sequences listed, about 9.9% were seen once; the top ten hold 25% to 35%. Sequenced material: blood, either unsorted or a sorted T cell fraction (not recorded which). These receptors all stem from a male donor with ankylosing spondylitis or in good health (not recorded which). Both conserved end residues are part of each CDR3. A D gene is named only where the DNA matches it firmly. Size values are once, few and many counts, or a class for expanded clones, and some rows have none.

TRBD2	TRBV20-1	TRBJ2-5	many	CSARDPAGGQETQYF	TGCAGTGCTAGAGACCCAGCGGGAGGCCAAGAGACCCAGTACTTC
-	TRBV11-2	TRBJ2-3	few	CASSFGRTGTDTQYF	TGTGCCAGCAGCTTCGGGCGTACGGGCACAGATACGCAGTATTTT
-	TRBV6-2/TRBV6-3	TRBJ2-1	-	CTSSTISGYNEQFF	TGTACCAGCAGTACCATTTCCGGATACAATGAGCAGTTCTTC
-	TRBV10-3	TRBJ2-1	many	CAISGWDNEQFF	TGTGCCATCAGTGGGTGGGACAATGAGCAGTTCTTC
-	TRBV19	TRBJ2-2	-	CASTPGDRNTGELFF	TGTGCCAGTACACCGGGGGACAGGAACACCGGGGAGCTGTTTTTT
-	TRBV6-5	TRBJ2-7	many	CASSSPRGRAYEQYF	TGTGCCAGCAGTTCTCCGCGTGGGAGAGCTTACGAGCAGTACTTC
TRBD2	TRBV12-3/TRBV12-4	TRBJ2-1	-	CAFSLGRLASGPSYNEQFF	TGTGCCTTCAGTTTAGGAAGGCTGGCTAGCGGACCCTCCTACAATGAGCAGTTCTTC
-	TRBV6-1	TRBJ1-1	few	CASTMDGRNTEAFF	TGTGCCAGCACCATGGACGGGAGAAACACTGAAGCTTTCTTT
TRBD1	TRBV11-3	TRBJ2-5	once	CVSSLEQGDQETQYF	TGTGTCAGCAGCTTGGAGCAGGGGGACCAAGAGACCCAGTACTTC
TRBD2	TRBV11-2	TRBJ2-1	-	CASSLDGGRDYNEQFF	TGTGCCAGCAGCTTAGATGGCGGGAGGGACTACAATGAGCAGTTCTTC
-	TRBV10-3	TRBJ2-3	many	CAIGSENGADTQYF	TGTGCCATCGGTTCGGAGAACGGCGCAGATACGCAGTATTTT
TRBD1	TRBV5-1	TRBJ2-5	many	CASSSIRTGGMEETQYF	TGCGCCAGCAGCTCCATCAGGACAGGGGGGATGGAAGAGACCCAGTACTTC
-	TRBV7-8	TRBJ2-7	-	CASSLGVTPGEQYF	TGTGCCAGCAGCTTGGGGGTGACTCCTGGCGAGCAGTACTTC
-	TRBV27	TRBJ2-5	many	CASSLSRIGQETQYF	TGTGCCAGCAGTCTGTCGAGGATTGGACAAGAGACCCAGTACTTC
-	TRBV29-1	TRBJ2-3	many	CSVEGVEFRSTDTQYF	TGCAGCGTTGAAGGGGTCGAGTTCAGGTCCACAGATACGCAGTATTTT
-	TRBV20-1	TRBJ2-6	-	CSARVRTSGANVLTF	TGCAGTGCTAGAGTCCGGACCTCTGGGGCCAACGTCCTGACTTTC
-	TRBV28	TRBJ2-7	many	CASSPHHEQYF	TGTGCCAGCAGTCCTCACCACGAGCAGTACTTC
-	TRBV7-7	TRBJ2-3	many	CASSLGLEGDTQYF	TGTGCCAGCAGCTTAGGCCTGGAAGGGGATACGCAGTATTTT
TRBD2	TRBV19	TRBJ2-7	-	CGSSIQGLAGPHSYEQYF	TGTGGCAGTAGTATCCAGGGACTAGCGGGTCCCCACTCCTACGAGCAGTACTTC
-	TRBV6-1	TRBJ2-1	-	CASMVPGQFRYNEQFF	TGTGCCAGCATGGTACCGGGGCAGTTTCGCTACAATGAGCAGTTCTTC
-	TRBV9	TRBJ2-1	many	CASSVGSYNEQFF	TGTGCCAGCAGCGTAGGATCCTACAATGAGCAGTTCTTC
TRBD1	TRBV27	TRBJ1-1	-	CASSHGTGGADTEAFF	TGTGCCAGCAGTCACGGGACAGGGGGCGCAGACACTGAAGCTTTCTTT
-	TRBV5-1	TRBJ1-2	many	CASSATVNYGYTF	TGCGCCAGCAGCGCGACGGTTAACTATGGCTACACCTTC
TRBD1	TRBV2	TRBJ2-7	many	CASSVDREVLF	TGTGCCAGCAGCGTGGACAGGGAGGTCCTCTTC
-	TRBV21-1	TRBJ2-2	many	CAMWPGQSNTGELFF	TGTGCCATGTGGCCGGGACAGAGTAACACCGGGGAGCTGTTTTTT